This TCR beta chain was sequenced for a study of identical twins. TCRdb used MiXCR to reprocess the 5' RACE reads, holding one entry per CDR3 protein. The data hold hundreds of thousands of distinct CDR3 sequences, with about 20% observed a single time. Trimming removed 3 bases from V and 4 bases from J; junction bases left unmatched: 2. CDR1 and CDR2 (germline): SGHRS, YFSETQ. The CDR3 spans 14 residues. This clonotype was counted between two and nine times. This sample also appeared in a second study, on T cells expressing NK-cell markers.

The chain uses TRBV5-1 and TRBJ2-5; 11 nucleotides align to TRBD2. The sequencing sample was made of PBMCs. This clonotype originated in a woman aged 18-29 years in good health. CDR3 loop: CASSSTSGAETQYF. The CDR3, as DNA: TGCGCCAGCAGCTCGACTAGCGGGGCAGAGACCCAGTACTTC.